This T cell receptor beta chain emerged from a study of T-cell reconstitution after alpha-beta-depleted transplantation in children. Study-level results: TCRbeta diversity was high at day 60 in some patients (a result of surviving recipient T cells and thymic progenitors). When one year had passed after transplant, most T-cell counts and diversity came from newly produced T cells.

Trimming pared 4 bases from V and 3 bases from J, leaving 13 bases between. CDR1 is MNHEY, CDR2 SVGAGI, per germline. This CDR3 is 15 amino acids long. This clonotype occurred a few times. Its specificity is unknown. A library of TCRbeta sequences, prepared with unique molecular identifiers, was generated. One entry per CDR3 protein results from TCRdb running MiXCR on the PCR reads. The data hold 800,000 to 1,000,000 distinct CDR3 sequences, with 25% to 30% observed a single time. This TCR derives from a boy in the first two years of life who had a stem cell transplant for SCID, so the T cells may come from the graft donor. Source: PBMCs, mostly from graft donor cells, taken 360 days after TCRalphabeta/CD19-depleted stem cell transplant. This chain joins TRBV6-5 and TRBJ2-1; D is ambiguous. CDR3 coding DNA: TGTGCCAGCAGTTCTCCACTTGGGGACTACAATGAGCAGTTCTTC. Protein product: CASSSPLGDYNEQFF.